A single TCR beta chain is shown here with its context. The data originate from a study of blood T cell repertoires in COVID-19. Germline trimming cut 3 bases from V and 6 bases from J; bases unmatched to any gene: 6. CDR3 length: 14 amino acids. Germline CDR1 is DFQATT and CDR2 is SNEGSKA (reference sequence). Using immunoSEQ multiplex PCR, the repertoire was profiled, and TCRdb retains in-frame clones only, with some absent. The sample yields tens of thousands of clones, just over 85% seen once. Sequenced input: peripheral blood. This receptor was taken from a man aged 50 to 60 with active COVID-19. The rearrangement uses TRBV20-1 and TRBJ2-5; 11 bases are a match to TRBD2. The CDR3 spells CSASISGGAKTQYF. The CDR3 region has the DNA TGCAGTGCTAGTATTAGCGGGGGGGCAAAGACCCAGTACTTC.